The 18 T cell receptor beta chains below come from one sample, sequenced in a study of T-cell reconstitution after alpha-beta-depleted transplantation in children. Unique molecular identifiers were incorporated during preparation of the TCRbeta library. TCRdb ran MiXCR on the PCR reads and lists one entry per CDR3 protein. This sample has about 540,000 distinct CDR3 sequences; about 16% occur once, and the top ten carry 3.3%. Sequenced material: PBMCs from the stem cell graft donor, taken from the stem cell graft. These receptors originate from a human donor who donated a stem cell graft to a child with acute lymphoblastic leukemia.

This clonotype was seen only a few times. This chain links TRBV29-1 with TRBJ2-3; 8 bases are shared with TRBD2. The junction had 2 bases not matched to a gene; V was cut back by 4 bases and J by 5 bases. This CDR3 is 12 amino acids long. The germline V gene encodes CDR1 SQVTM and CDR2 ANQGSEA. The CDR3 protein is CSVVAGGDTQYF. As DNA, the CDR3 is TGCAGCGTTGTGGCGGGAGGAGATACGCAGTATTTT.

The CDR3 is CASSLSSGHEQFF. CDR3 coding DNA: TGTGCCAGCAGTTTATCTAGCGGGCATGAGCAGTTCTTC. The rearrangement links TRBV27 to TRBJ2-1, with TRBD2 matching 7 bases. V was pared by 0 bases and J by 8 bases, with 1 base of the junction left unmatched. CDR1 and CDR2 from the germline V gene are MNHEY and SMNVEV (reference sequence). The CDR3 consists of 13 residues.

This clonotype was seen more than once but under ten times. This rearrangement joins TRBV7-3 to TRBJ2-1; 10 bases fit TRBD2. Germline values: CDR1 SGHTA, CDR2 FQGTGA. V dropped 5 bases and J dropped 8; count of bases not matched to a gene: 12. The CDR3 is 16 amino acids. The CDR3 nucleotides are TGTGCCAGCAGCCCCCACCCAAGCGGGAGGGTATATGAGCAGTTCTTC. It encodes CASSPHPSGRVYEQFF. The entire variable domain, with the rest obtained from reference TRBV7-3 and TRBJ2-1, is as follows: GAGVSQTPSNKVTEKGKYVELRCDPISGHTALYWYRQSLGQGPEFLIYFQGTGAADDSGLPNDRFFAVRPEGSVSTLKIQRTERGDSAVYLCASSPHPSGRVYEQFFGPGTRLTVL.

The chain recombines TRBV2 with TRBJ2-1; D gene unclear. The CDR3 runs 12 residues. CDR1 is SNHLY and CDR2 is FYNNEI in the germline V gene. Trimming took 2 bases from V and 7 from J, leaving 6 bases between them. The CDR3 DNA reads TGTGCCAGCAGTGAAAACTGGAATGAGCAGTTCTTC. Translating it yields CASSENWNEQFF.

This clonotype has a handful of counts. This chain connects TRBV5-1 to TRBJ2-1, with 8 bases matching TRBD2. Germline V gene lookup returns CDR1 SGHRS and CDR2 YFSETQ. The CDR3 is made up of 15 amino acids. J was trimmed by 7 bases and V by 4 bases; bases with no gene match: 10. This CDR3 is CASSQQTSGRNEQFF. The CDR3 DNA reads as TGCGCCAGCAGCCAACAAACTAGCGGAAGGAATGAGCAGTTCTTC.

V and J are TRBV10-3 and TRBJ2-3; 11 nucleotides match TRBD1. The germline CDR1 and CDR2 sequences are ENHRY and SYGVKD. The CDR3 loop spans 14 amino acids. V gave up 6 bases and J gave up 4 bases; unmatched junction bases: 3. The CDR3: CAIRRTGGPDTQYF. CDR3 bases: TGTGCCATCAGGCGGACAGGGGGCCCAGATACGCAGTATTTT.

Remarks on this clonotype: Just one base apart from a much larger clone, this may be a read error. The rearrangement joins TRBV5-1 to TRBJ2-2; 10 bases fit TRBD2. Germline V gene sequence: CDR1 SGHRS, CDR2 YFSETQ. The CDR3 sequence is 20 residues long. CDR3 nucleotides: TGCGCCAGCAGCTTTCCCCTTAGGGCTAGCGGGAGCGTCATGGCCGGGGAGCCGTTTTTT. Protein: CASSFPLRASGSVMAGEPFF.

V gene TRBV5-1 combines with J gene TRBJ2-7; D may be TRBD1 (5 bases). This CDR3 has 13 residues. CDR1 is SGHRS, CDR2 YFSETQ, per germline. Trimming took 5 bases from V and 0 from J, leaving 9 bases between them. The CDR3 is CASRQDLSYEQYF. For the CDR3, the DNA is TGCGCCAGCAGACAGGACCTCTCCTACGAGCAGTACTTC.

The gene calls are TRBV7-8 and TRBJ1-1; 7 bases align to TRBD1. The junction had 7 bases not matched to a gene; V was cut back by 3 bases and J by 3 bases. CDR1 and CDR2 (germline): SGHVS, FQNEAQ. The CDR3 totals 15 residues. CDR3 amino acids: CASSFYRGHYTEAFF. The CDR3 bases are TGTGCCAGCAGCTTTTACAGGGGTCACTACACTGAAGCTTTCTTT.

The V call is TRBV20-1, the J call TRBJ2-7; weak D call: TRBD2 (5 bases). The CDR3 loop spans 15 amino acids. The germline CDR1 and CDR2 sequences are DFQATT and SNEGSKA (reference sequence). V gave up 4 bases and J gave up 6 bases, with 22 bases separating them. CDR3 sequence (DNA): TGCAGTGCTACAGAACTGTCCGGGAACCTCTCCGAGCAGTACTTC. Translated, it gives CSATELSGNLSEQYF.

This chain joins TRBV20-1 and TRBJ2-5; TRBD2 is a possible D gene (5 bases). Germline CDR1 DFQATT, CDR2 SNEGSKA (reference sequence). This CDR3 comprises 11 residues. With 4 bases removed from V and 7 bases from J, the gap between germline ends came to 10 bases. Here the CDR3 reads CSAITGGTQYF. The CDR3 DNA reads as TGCAGTGCTATAACCGGAGGGACCCAGTACTTC.

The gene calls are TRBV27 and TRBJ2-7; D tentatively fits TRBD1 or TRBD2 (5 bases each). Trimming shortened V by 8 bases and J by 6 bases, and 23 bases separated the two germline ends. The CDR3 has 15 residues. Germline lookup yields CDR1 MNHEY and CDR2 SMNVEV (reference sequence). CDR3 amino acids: CASRSGGRRATEQYF. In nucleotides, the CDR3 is TGTGCCAGCCGAAGTGGGGGACGTCGTGCCACCGAGCAGTACTTC.

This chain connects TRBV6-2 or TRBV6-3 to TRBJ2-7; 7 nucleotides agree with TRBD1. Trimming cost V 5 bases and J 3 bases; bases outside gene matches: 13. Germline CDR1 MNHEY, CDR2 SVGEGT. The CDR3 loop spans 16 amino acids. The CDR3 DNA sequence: TGTGCCAGCAGTCTCCACTTACAGGGGACGTTCTACGAGCAGTACTTC. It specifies CASSLHLQGTFYEQYF.

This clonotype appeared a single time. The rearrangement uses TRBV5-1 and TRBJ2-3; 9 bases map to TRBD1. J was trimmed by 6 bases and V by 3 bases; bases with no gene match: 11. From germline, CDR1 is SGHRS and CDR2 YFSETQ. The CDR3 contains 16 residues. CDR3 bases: TGCGCCAGCAGCTGGGGACAGGGTGGTTCGGAGGATACGCAGTATTTT. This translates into CASSWGQGGSEDTQYF.

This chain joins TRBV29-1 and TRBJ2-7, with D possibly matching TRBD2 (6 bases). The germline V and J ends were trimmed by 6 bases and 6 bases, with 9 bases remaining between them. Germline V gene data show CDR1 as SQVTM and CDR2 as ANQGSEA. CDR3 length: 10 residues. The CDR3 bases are TGCAGCGTGGGGGGATCCGAGCAGTACTTC. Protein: CSVGGSEQYF.

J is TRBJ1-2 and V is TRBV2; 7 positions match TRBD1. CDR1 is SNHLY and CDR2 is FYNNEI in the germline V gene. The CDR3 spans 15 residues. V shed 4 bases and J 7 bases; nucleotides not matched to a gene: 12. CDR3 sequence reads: CASSALQTGTAGYTF. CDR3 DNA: TGTGCCAGCAGTGCACTACAGACAGGGACGGCTGGCTACACCTTC.

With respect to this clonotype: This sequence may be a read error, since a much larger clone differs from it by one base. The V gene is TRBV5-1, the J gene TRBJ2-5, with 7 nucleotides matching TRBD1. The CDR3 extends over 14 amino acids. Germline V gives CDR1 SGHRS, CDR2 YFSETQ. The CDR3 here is CASSLGQGRQTHYF. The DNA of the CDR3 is TGCGCCAGCAGCTTGGGACAGGGAAGGCAGACCCATTACTTC.

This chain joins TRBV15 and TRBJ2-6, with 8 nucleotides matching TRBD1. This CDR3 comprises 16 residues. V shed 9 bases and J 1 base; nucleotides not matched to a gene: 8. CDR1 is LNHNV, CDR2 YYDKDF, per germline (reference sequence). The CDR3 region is CATEDRVFSGANVLTF. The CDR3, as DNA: TGTGCCACGGAGGACAGGGTTTTTTCTGGGGCCAACGTCCTGACTTTC. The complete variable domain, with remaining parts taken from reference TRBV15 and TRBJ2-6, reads DAMVIQNPRYQVTQFGKPVTLSCSQTLNHNVMYWYQQKSSQAPKLLFHYYDKDFNNEADTPDNFQSRRPNTSFCFLDIRSPGLGDTAMYLCATEDRVFSGANVLTFGAGSRLTVL.